Here is one TCR beta chain with its context. What it binds is unknown. The CDR3 consists of 14 residues. With 2 bases removed from V and 3 bases from J, the gap between germline ends came to 11 bases. Germline V lookup: CDR1 MNHNY, CDR2 SVGAGI (reference sequence). These data belong to a study of glioma-infiltrating T cells. Study at large: Glioblastomas were WHO grade IV, sampled at first diagnosis; low-grade were grade II.

Study outcomes and limitations: CDR3 overlap between tissue and blood was very small.

Using RNA template, CDR3s of TCR alpha and beta were amplified with iRepertoire arm-PCR. One-step reverse transcription and amplification started from approximately 100-400 ng of tissue mRNA or PBMC total RNA. TCRdb re-derived calls from the multiplex PCR reads in MiXCR, one entry per CDR3 protein. The profile shows 300,000 to 400,000 distinct CDR3 sequences, 41% of them singletons. The rearrangement uses TRBV6-6 and TRBJ2-7; D unclear. Material for sequencing was glioma tissue, nonneoplastic brain tissue, or PBMCs (not recorded which). This sequence originates from a human donor with low-grade glioma or glioblastoma, undergoing nonglioma brain surgery, or in good health (not recorded which). Here the CDR3 DNA reads TGTGCCAGCAGTTACCCGAAGGCCAACTACGAGCAGTACTTC. Translating it yields CASSYPKANYEQYF.